This TCR beta chain was identified in a study of blood T cells in healthy people across ages. Study at large: Template switching captured about one barcoded beta molecule per two T cells.

A note on this clonotype: Antigen unknown.

The V and J ends lost 3 bases and 7 bases, in that order; junction bases with no gene match: 8. The CDR3 covers 13 residues. Germline CDR1 is DFQATT and CDR2 is SNEGSKA (reference sequence). PCR was performed a second time for roughly 7 to 11 cycles using a sample-barcoded 5' primer and a J-beta primer mix. One entry per CDR3 protein results from TCRdb running MiXCR on the 5' RACE reads. This sample has almost 1 million distinct CDR3 sequences, with approximately 50% found just once. Whole-study results and caveats: The study found more naive CD4+ cells and higher diversity in long-lived than aged donors. TCR beta diversity, measured per million T cells, fell in a roughly linear way with age.

Input material: blood. V and J are TRBV20-1 and TRBJ1-2; 7 nucleotides align to TRBD1. This receptor was taken from an older woman in good health. The chain's CDR3 is CSASPTGKSGYTF. DNA of the CDR3: TGCAGTGCTAGTCCGACAGGGAAGTCTGGCTACACCTTC.